Listed below are T cell receptor beta chains from one sample, sequenced in a study of blood T cells in healthy people across ages. MiXCR, applied by TCRdb to the 5' RACE reads, yields one record per CDR3 protein. This table has about 1.4 million distinct CDR3 sequences, around 59% appearing once. Sequencing was performed on blood. Receptor source: a man between 18 and 29 years old in good health. Each CDR3 is given with its conserved first and last residue. D genes are given only for firm matches. Not all rows give a size; the values are once, few, many and, for expanded clones, a class.

cdr3_nt	cdr3_aa	v_call	j_call	clone_size	cdr3_length	d_call
TGTGCCAGCAGCGTACAGCCCGGGGATACGCAGTATTTT	CASSVQPGDTQYF	TRBV9	TRBJ2-3	.	13	.
TGCGCCAGCAGTCTGATCGCGGGTAGGGATGAGCAGTTCTTC	CASSLIAGRDEQFF	TRBV5-1	TRBJ2-1	.	14	.
TGTGCCAGCAGTTACCGGGCAGGGGCGAACACTGAAGCTTTCTTT	CASSYRAGANTEAFF	TRBV6-6	TRBJ1-1	.	15	.
TGTGCCAGTGAAAGTGGAGAGGGCAGGTCTACTGGAAACACCATATATTTT	CASESGEGRSTGNTIYF	TRBV12-3/TRBV12-4	TRBJ1-3	.	17	.
TGTGCCAGCAGTTTATACCGGGGGGGGGTTGGACAGTTCTTC	CASSLYRGGVGQFF	TRBV12-3/TRBV12-4	TRBJ2-1	.	14	TRBD2
TGCAGCGTTGAAAATTCGGGACCAACCTACGAGCAGTACTTC	CSVENSGPTYEQYF	TRBV29-1	TRBJ2-7	.	14	.
TGTGCCAGCAGCTCCCGAGCGGGTGACTACACCTTC	CASSSRAGDYTF	TRBV7-2	TRBJ1-2	.	12	.
TGTGCCAGCGCGGCGGGCGGATCTAATGAAAAACTGTTTTTT	CASAAGGSNEKLFF	TRBV9	TRBJ1-4	.	14	.
TGTGCCAGCGGACTAGCGGGGATAGCCAAAAACATTCAGTACTTC	CASGLAGIAKNIQYF	TRBV28	TRBJ2-4	.	15	TRBD2
TGTGCCATCAGTGAGTCGGGGGACAACGATCAGCCCCAGCATTTT	CAISESGDNDQPQHF	TRBV10-3	TRBJ1-5	.	15	.
TGTGCCAGCAGTGGTGGAGCGGGCCTTCAGCCCCAGCATTTT	CASSGGAGLQPQHF	TRBV28	TRBJ1-5	.	14	.
TGTGCCAGCAGCTTAGCGGGAGGGGGGGCTCACTACGAGCAGTACTTC	CASSLAGGGAHYEQYF	TRBV7-2	TRBJ2-7	.	16	.
TGTGCCAGCAGCCAAGATGCCCACTCCTACGAGCAGTACTTC	CASSQDAHSYEQYF	TRBV4-2	TRBJ2-7	.	14	.
TGTGCCACCGAGAGAGGTAACTACGAGCAGTACTTC	CATERGNYEQYF	TRBV6-2/TRBV6-3	TRBJ2-7	few	12	.
TGCGCCAGCAGCCATCGACAGGGGGCTACCTACAATGAGCAGTTCTTC	CASSHRQGATYNEQFF	TRBV5-1	TRBJ2-1	.	16	TRBD1
TGTGCCAGCAGGGATGTACGGACTGAAGCTTTCTTT	CASRDVRTEAFF	TRBV25-1	TRBJ1-1	.	12	.
TGTGCCAGCAGCTTAGGGCCAATAGCGGTACCTTACGAGCAGTACTTC	CASSLGPIAVPYEQYF	TRBV7-2	TRBJ2-7	.	16	.